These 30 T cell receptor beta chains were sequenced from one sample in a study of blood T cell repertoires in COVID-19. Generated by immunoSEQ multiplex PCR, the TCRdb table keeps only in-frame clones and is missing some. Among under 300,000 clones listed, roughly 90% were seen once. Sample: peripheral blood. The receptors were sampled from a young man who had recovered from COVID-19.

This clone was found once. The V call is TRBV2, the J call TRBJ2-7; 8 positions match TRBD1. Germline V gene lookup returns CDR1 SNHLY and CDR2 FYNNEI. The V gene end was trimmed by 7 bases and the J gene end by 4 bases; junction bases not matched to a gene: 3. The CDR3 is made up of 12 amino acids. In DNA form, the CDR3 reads TGTGCCAGCAAGGACAGGGTGTACGAGCAGTACTTC. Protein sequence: CASKDRVYEQYF.

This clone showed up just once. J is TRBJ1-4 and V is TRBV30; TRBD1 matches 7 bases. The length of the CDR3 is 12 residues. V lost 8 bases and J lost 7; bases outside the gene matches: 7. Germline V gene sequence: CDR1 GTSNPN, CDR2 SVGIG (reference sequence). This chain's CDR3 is CAGRGWGEKLFF. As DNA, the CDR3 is TGTGCCGGCAGGGGGTGGGGTGAAAAACTGTTTTTT.

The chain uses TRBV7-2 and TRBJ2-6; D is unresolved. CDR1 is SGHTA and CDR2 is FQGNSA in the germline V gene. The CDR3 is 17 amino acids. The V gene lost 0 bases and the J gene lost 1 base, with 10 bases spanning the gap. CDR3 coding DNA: TGTGCCAGCAGCTTAGCACCATCGCTATCTGGGGCCAACGTCCTGACTTTC. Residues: CASSLAPSLSGANVLTF.

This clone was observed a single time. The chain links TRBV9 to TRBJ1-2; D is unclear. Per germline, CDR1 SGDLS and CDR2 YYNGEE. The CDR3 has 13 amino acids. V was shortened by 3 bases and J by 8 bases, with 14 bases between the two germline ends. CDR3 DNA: TGTGCCAGCAGCGCAGCGGTGTTGAGGGGCTACACCTTC. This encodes CASSAAVLRGYTF.

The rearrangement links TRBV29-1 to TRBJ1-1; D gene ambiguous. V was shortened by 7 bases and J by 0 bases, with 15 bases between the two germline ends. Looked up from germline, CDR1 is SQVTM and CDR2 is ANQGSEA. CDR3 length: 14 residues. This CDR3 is CSGLTPQMNTEAFF. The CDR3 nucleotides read TGCAGCGGTCTGACACCACAGATGAACACTGAAGCTTTCTTT. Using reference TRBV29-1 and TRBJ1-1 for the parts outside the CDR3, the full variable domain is SAVISQKPSRDICQRGTSLTIQCQVDSQVTMMFWYRQQPGQSLTLIATANQGSEATYESGFVIDKFPISRPNLTFSTLTVSNMSPEDSSIYLCSGLTPQMNTEAFFGQGTRLTVV.

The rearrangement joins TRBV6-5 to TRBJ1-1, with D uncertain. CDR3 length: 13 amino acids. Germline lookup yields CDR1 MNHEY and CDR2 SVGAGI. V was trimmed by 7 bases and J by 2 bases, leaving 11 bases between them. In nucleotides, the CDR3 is TGTGCCAGCACCAACGAGGTTAACACTGAAGCTTTCTTT. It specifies CASTNEVNTEAFF.

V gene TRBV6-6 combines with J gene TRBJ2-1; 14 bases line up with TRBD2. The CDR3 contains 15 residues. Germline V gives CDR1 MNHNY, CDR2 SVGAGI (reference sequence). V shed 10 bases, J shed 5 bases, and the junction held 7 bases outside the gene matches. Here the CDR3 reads CAIRLTSGGDNEQFF. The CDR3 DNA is TGTGCCATCCGTCTGACTAGCGGGGGGGACAATGAGCAGTTCTTC.

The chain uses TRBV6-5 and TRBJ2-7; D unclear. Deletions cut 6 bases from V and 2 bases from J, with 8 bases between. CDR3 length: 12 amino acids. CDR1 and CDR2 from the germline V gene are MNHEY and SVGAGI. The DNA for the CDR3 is TGTGCCAGCAGGCGGAACCCCTACGAGCAGTACTTC. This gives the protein CASRRNPYEQYF.

The CDR3 protein is CSVLGAYEQYF. The CDR3 DNA sequence: TGCAGCGTCTTAGGGGCCTACGAGCAGTACTTC. The rearrangement links TRBV29-1 to TRBJ2-7; D is perhaps TRBD1 (5 bases). CDR3 size: 11 residues. Germline CDR1 is SQVTM and CDR2 is ANQGSEA. V dropped 6 bases and J dropped 2 bases, with 8 bases sitting between them.

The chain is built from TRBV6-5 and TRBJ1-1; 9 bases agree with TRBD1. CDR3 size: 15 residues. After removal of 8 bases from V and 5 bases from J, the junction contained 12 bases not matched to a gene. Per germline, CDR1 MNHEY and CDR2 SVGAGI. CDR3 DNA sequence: TGTGCCAGCTTCCCGAGGGGACAGGGAGGGACTGAAGCTTTCTTT. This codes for CASFPRGQGGTEAFF.

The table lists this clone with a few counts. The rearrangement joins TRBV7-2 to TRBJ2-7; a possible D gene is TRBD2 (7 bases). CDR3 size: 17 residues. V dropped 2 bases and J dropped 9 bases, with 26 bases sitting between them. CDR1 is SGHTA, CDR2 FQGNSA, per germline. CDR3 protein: CASSLSRSRGAYRLQYF. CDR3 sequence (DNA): TGTGCCAGCAGCTTATCGAGGTCTCGGGGGGCGTATCGATTGCAGTACTTC.

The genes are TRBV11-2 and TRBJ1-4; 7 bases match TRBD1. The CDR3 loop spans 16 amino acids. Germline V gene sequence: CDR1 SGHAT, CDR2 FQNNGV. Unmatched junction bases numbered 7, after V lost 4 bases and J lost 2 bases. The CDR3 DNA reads TGTGCCAGCAGCTCAATGCCGACAGGGACTAATGAAAAACTGTTTTTT. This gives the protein CASSSMPTGTNEKLFF. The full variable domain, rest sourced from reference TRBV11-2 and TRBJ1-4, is EAGVAQSPRYKIIEKRQSVAFWCNPISGHATLYWYQQILGQGPKLLIQFQNNGVVDDSQLPKDRFSAERLKGVDSTLKIQPAKLEDSAVYLCASSSMPTGTNEKLFFGSGTQLSVL.

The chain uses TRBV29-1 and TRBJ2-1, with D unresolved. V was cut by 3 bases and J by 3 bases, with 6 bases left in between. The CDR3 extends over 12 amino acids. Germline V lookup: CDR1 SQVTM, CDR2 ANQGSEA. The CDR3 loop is CSVDKNYNEQFF. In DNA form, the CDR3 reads TGCAGCGTTGATAAAAACTACAATGAGCAGTTCTTC.

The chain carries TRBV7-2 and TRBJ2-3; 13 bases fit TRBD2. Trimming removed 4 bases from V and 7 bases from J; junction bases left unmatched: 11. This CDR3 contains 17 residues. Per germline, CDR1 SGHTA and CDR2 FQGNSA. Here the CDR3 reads CASSSVGLAGVPNTQYF. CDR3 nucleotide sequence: TGTGCCAGCAGCTCCGTCGGACTAGCGGGGGTTCCAAATACGCAGTATTTT. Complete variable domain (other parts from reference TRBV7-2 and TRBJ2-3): GAGVSQSPSNKVTEKGKDVELRCDPISGHTALYWYRQSLGQGLEFLIYFQGNSAPDKSGLPSDRFSAERTGGSVSTLTIQRTQQEDSAVYLCASSSVGLAGVPNTQYFGPGTRLTVL.

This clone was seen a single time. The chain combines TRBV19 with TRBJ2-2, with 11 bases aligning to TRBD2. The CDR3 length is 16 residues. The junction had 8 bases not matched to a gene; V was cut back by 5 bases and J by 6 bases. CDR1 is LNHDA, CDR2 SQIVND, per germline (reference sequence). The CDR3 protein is CASSRTGTSGAGELFF. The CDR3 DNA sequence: TGTGCCAGTAGTCGAACCGGGACTAGCGGCGCCGGGGAGCTGTTTTTT. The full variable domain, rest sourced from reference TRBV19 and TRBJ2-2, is DGGITQSPKYLFRKEGQNVTLSCEQNLNHDAMYWYRQDPGQGLRLIYYSQIVNDFQKGDIAEGYSVSREKKESFPLTVTSAQKNPTAFYLCASSRTGTSGAGELFFGEGSRLTVL.

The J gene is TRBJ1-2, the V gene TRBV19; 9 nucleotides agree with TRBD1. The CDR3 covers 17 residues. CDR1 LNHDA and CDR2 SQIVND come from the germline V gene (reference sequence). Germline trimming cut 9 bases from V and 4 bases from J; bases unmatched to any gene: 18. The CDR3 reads CASQTTPGTGPTYGYTF. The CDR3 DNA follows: TGTGCCAGCCAGACAACCCCCGGGACAGGGCCTACCTATGGCTACACCTTC.

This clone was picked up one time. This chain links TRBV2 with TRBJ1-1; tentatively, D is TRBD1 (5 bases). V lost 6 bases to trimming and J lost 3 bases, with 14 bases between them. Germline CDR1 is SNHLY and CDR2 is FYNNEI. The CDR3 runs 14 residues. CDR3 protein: CASSPTGLYTEAFF. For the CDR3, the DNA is TGTGCCAGCAGCCCCACAGGTTTATACACTGAAGCTTTCTTT.

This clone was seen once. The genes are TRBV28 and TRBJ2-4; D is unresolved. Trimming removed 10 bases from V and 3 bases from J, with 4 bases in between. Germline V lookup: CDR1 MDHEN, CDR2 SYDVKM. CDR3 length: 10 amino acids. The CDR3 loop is CATFKNIQYF. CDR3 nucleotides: TGTGCCACCTTCAAAAACATTCAGTACTTC.

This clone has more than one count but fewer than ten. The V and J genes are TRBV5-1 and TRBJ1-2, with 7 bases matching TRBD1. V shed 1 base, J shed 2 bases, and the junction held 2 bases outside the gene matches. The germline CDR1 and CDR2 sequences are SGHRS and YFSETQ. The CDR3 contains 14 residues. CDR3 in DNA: TGCGCCAGCAGCTTGTGGGACAGAAACTATGGCTACACCTTC. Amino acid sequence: CASSLWDRNYGYTF.

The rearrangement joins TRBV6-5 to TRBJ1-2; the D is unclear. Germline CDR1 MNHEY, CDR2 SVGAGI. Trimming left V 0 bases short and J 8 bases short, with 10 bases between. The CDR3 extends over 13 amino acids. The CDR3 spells CASSYSWGGGYTF. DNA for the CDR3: TGTGCCAGCAGTTACTCCTGGGGAGGCGGCTACACCTTC.

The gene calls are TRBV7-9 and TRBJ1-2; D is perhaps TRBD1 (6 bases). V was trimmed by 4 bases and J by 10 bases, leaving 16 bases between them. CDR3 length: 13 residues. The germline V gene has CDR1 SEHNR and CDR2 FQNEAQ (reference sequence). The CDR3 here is CASSSSLLGAYTF. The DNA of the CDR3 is TGTGCCAGCAGCTCCTCCTTATTGGGGGCCTACACCTTC.

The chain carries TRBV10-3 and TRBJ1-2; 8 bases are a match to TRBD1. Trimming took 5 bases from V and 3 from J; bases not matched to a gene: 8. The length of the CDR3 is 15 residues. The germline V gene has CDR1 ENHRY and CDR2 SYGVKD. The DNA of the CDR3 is TGTGCCATCAGTACCCCAGGGGGCCTCGACTATGGCTACACCTTC. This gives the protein CAISTPGGLDYGYTF.

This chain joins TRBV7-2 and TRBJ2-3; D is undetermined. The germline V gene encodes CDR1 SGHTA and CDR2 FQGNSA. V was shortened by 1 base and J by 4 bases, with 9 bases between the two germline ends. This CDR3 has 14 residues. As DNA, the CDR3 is TGTGCCAGCAGCTTAGAATCCCAGGCAGATACGCAGTATTTT. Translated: CASSLESQADTQYF.

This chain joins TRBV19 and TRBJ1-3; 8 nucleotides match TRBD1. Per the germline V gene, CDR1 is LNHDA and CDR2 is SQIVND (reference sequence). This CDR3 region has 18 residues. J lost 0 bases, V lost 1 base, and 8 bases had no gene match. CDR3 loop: CASSIAGTGFLSGNTIYF. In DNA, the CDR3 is TGTGCCAGTAGTATAGCGGGGACAGGATTCCTCTCTGGAAACACCATATATTTT.

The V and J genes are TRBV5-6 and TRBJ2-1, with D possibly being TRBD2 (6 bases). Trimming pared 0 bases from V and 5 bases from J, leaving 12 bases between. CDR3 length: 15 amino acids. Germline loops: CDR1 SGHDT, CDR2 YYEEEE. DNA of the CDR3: TGTGCCAGCAGCTTGGGACTAGGACTACACAATGAGCAGTTCTTC. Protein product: CASSLGLGLHNEQFF.

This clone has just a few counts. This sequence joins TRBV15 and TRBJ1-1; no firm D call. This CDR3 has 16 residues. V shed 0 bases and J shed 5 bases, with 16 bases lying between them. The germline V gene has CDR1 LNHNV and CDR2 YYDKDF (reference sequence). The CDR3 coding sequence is TGTGCCACCAGCAGAGATCCGTTCGGGGTGGGGACTGAAGCTTTCTTT. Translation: CATSRDPFGVGTEAFF. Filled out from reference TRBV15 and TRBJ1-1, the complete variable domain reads DAMVIQNPRYQVTQFGKPVTLSCSQTLNHNVMYWYQQKSSQAPKLLFHYYDKDFNNEADTPDNFQSRRPNTSFCFLDIRSPGLGDTAMYLCATSRDPFGVGTEAFFGQGTRLTVV.

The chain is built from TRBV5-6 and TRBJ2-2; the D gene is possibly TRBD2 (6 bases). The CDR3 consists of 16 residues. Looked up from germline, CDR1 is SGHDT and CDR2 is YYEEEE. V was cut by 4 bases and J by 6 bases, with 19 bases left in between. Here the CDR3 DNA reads TGTGCCAGCAGCATCCGGGGCCGGGGGAGCTCCGGGGAGCTGTTTTTT. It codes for CASSIRGRGSSGELFF.

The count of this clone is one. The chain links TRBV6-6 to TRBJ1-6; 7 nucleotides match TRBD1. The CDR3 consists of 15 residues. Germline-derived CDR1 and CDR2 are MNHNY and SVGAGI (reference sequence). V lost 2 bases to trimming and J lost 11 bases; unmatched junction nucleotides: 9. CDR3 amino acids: CASSYGSGQGAPLHF. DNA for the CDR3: TGTGCCAGCAGTTACGGTAGTGGCCAGGGGGCACCCCTCCACTTT.

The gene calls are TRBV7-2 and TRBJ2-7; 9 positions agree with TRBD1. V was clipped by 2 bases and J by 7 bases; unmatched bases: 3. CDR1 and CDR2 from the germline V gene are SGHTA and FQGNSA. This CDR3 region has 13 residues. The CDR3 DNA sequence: TGTGCCAGCAGCTTATACGGGACAGGGGAGCAGTACTTC. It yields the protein CASSLYGTGEQYF.

The CDR3 DNA reads TGTGCCACCAGTGACCCTGCTACGGGCGGGGAGGGGAACACTGAAGCTTTCTTT. It is translated as CATSDPATGGEGNTEAFF. The chain combines TRBV24-1 with TRBJ1-1; D is ambiguous. V was trimmed by 4 bases and J by 1 base, leaving 21 bases between them. Germline V gene lookup returns CDR1 KGHDR and CDR2 SFDVKD. The CDR3 spans 18 residues.